What follows are 21 T cell receptor beta chains derived from one specimen sequenced in a study of identical twins. Each CDR3 protein gets one entry after TCRdb re-called the 5' RACE reads with MiXCR. This sample carries about 460,000 distinct CDR3 sequences, approximately 15% of them seen once, and the ten largest clones take approximately 0.52%. The data were also submitted as part of a second study, on yellow fever vaccine responses in identical twins.

The specimen sequenced was CD4+ T cells sorted from blood. The receptor source for this set is a young woman in good health.

This clonotype was observed a handful of times. The DNA for the CDR3 is TGTGCCAGCTCACCAGGGATAGCCACCGGGGAGCTGTTTTTT. Its translation: CASSPGIATGELFF. The V call is TRBV18, the J call TRBJ2-2; D is ambiguous. The germline CDR1 and CDR2 sequences are KGHSH and LQKENI. CDR3 size: 14 residues. The V gene lost 2 bases and the J gene lost 4 bases, with 8 bases spanning the gap.

J is TRBJ2-3 and V is TRBV20-1; TRBD2 agrees at 9 bases. V shed 5 bases, J shed 8 bases, and the junction held 5 bases outside the gene matches. The germline gives CDR1 DFQATT, CDR2 SNEGSKA (reference sequence). The CDR3 runs 12 residues. CDR3 loop: CSAFSTSGTQYF. DNA of the CDR3: TGCAGTGCTTTTTCGACTAGCGGTACGCAGTATTTT.

This clonotype was found a few times. The rearrangement joins TRBV5-6 to TRBJ2-2, with TRBD2 matching over 7 bases. Germline lookup yields CDR1 SGHDT and CDR2 YYEEEE. V shed 0 bases, J shed 5 bases, and the junction held 4 bases outside the gene matches. This CDR3 spans 15 amino acids. CDR3 DNA sequence: TGTGCCAGCAGCTTGGGGGACTACCTAACCGGGGAGCTGTTTTTT. Its protein product is CASSLGDYLTGELFF.

This chain uses TRBV10-3 with TRBJ2-7, with D perhaps TRBD2 (6 bases). The ends were cut back, 2 bases at V and 2 bases at J, with 13 bases in the middle. Germline V lookup: CDR1 ENHRY, CDR2 SYGVKD. The CDR3 loop spans 15 amino acids. DNA of the CDR3: TGTGCCATCAGTGAGGAACTAGCTGGGGCCTACGAGCAGTACTTC. Its translation: CAISEELAGAYEQYF.

This clonotype was counted ten times or more. The chain is built from TRBV29-1 and TRBJ1-1; 9 nucleotides agree with TRBD1. CDR1 and CDR2 (germline): SQVTM, ANQGSEA. Unmatched junction bases numbered 3, after V lost 7 bases and J lost 6 bases. CDR3 length: 11 amino acids. The CDR3 nucleotides are TGCAGCGCAAGGACAGGGGCTGAAGCTTTCTTT. Its protein is CSARTGAEAFF.

This clonotype was recorded a few times. The gene calls are TRBV27 and TRBJ2-7; tentatively, D is TRBD1 (5 bases). Trimming cost V 3 bases and J 3 bases, with 9 bases left between them. The germline gives CDR1 MNHEY, CDR2 SMNVEV (reference sequence). This CDR3 has 13 residues. CDR3 DNA sequence: TGTGCCAGCAGTTTGTTAACAGGCTACGAGCAGTACTTC. It yields the protein CASSLLTGYEQYF.

This clonotype was detected only a few times. V gene TRBV7-6 combines with J gene TRBJ2-3; D not certain. The CDR3 length is 14 residues. Germline V CDR1 and CDR2: SGHVS, FNYEAQ. Trimming stripped 5 bases from V and 2 bases from J, with 11 bases between. The CDR3 protein is CASSRRLNTDTQYF. The DNA for the CDR3 is TGTGCCAGCAGCCGGAGACTTAACACAGATACGCAGTATTTT.

The V call is TRBV20-1, the J call TRBJ2-7; 7 nucleotides agree with TRBD1. CDR1 is DFQATT, CDR2 SNEGSKA, per germline (reference sequence). The CDR3 totals 11 residues. V lost 5 bases to trimming and J lost 9 bases; unmatched junction nucleotides: 7. DNA of the CDR3: TGCAGTGCTGATACAGGGGTTGGGCAGTACTTC. Translation gives CSADTGVGQYF.

V and J are TRBV7-9 and TRBJ2-6; D not resolved. Germline V gene lookup returns CDR1 SEHNR and CDR2 FQNEAQ (reference sequence). This CDR3 spans 14 amino acids. Trimming removed 5 bases from V and 3 bases from J, with 8 bases in between. The CDR3 region has the DNA TGTGCCAGCAGCCCACTTTTTGGGGCCAACGTCCTGACTTTC. It translates to CASSPLFGANVLTF.

The J gene is TRBJ2-7, the V gene TRBV29-1, with 8 positions matching TRBD2. The V gene's germline CDR1 is SQVTM and CDR2 ANQGSEA. Trimming at V came to 4 bases and at J to 2 bases, leaving 7 bases not matched to a gene. This CDR3 is 14 amino acids long. CDR3 protein: CSVAPSGRPYEQYF. The CDR3 bases are TGCAGCGTTGCTCCTAGCGGGCGCCCCTACGAGCAGTACTTC.

The table lists this clonotype with many counts. The chain is built from TRBV5-1 and TRBJ1-4; D possibly corresponds to TRBD1 (5 bases). Trimming shortened V by 0 bases and J by 8 bases, and 8 bases separated the two germline ends. Germline CDR1 is SGHRS and CDR2 is YFSETQ. There are 13 residues in the CDR3. CDR3 loop: CASSLAGTEKLFF. As DNA, the CDR3 is TGCGCCAGCAGCTTGGCAGGGACGGAAAAACTGTTTTTT. Full variable domain (rest looked up from reference TRBV5-1 and TRBJ1-4): KAGVTQTPRYLIKTRGQQVTLSCSPISGHRSVSWYQQTPGQGLQFLFEYFSETQRNKGNFPGRFSGRQFSNSRSEMNVSTLELGDSALYLCASSLAGTEKLFFGSGTQLSVL.

The chain uses TRBV11-2 and TRBJ1-1; D remains ambiguous. The germline V gene has CDR1 SGHAT and CDR2 FQNNGV. V was cut by 2 bases and J by 3 bases, with 4 bases left in between. The length of the CDR3 is 12 residues. The CDR3 DNA follows: TGTGCCAGCAGCTTAACCCACACTGAAGCTTTCTTT. This codes for CASSLTHTEAFF.

This clonotype was counted between two and nine times. The chain uses TRBV29-1 and TRBJ2-5; maybe TRBD1 (6 bases). Germline-derived CDR1 and CDR2 are SQVTM and ANQGSEA. The length of the CDR3 is 15 residues. V was pared by 2 bases and J by 7 bases, with 20 bases between. This chain's CDR3 is CSVEPAGASVATQYF. For the CDR3, the DNA is TGCAGCGTTGAACCGGCAGGGGCTTCTGTAGCGACCCAGTACTTC. Together with reference TRBV29-1 and TRBJ2-5, the CDR3 gives the full variable domain: SAVISQKPSRDICQRGTSLTIQCQVDSQVTMMFWYRQQPGQSLTLIATANQGSEATYESGFVIDKFPISRPNLTFSTLTVSNMSPEDSSIYLCSVEPAGASVATQYFGPGTRLLVL.

This chain joins TRBV29-1 and TRBJ2-3, with a tentative D call TRBD1 (6 bases). CDR1 and CDR2 from the germline V gene are SQVTM and ANQGSEA. The CDR3 runs 14 residues. Deletions cut 7 bases from V and 0 bases from J, with 14 bases between. The CDR3 reads CSATRTASTDTQYF. CDR3 nucleotides: TGCAGCGCTACCCGGACAGCTAGCACAGATACGCAGTATTTT.

This clonotype appeared a few times. The chain joins TRBV28 to TRBJ2-1; D possibly corresponds to TRBD2 (5 bases). Germline V CDR1 and CDR2: MDHEN, SYDVKM. CDR3 length: 15 amino acids. Between the trimmed V and J ends, which lost 3 bases and 2 bases, there was a span of 11 bases. Here the CDR3 reads CASSLIEGTYNEQFF. The DNA of the CDR3 is TGTGCCAGCAGTTTGATAGAGGGAACCTACAATGAGCAGTTCTTC.

This chain joins TRBV12-3 or TRBV12-4 and TRBJ2-3; 11 bases agree with TRBD2. After removal of 6 bases from V and 1 base from J, the junction contained 9 bases not matched to a gene. CDR3 length: 17 amino acids. CDR3 amino acids: CASSTSSGGPRTDTQYF. The DNA for the CDR3 is TGTGCCAGCAGCACCTCTAGCGGGGGGCCCCGCACAGATACGCAGTATTTT.

This clonotype was counted a few times. The chain has TRBV6-5 and TRBJ2-5; no firm D call. Trimming cost V 2 bases and J 4 bases, with 11 bases left between them. The CDR3 consists of 14 residues. CDR1 and CDR2 from the germline V gene are MNHEY and SVGAGI. The CDR3 nucleotides are TGTGCCAGCAGTTACGTGTCCCCTCTAGAGACCCAGTACTTC. Translating gives CASSYVSPLETQYF.

This chain uses TRBV18 with TRBJ1-4; TRBD1 is a possible D gene (6 bases). Germline CDR1 reads KGHSH; CDR2 reads LQKENI. V lost 2 bases and J lost 7, with 11 bases in between. CDR3 size: 14 residues. As DNA, the CDR3 is TGTGCCAGCTCACCAGGGGACAACGGTGAAAAACTGTTTTTT. Translated: CASSPGDNGEKLFF.

In its sample, this clonotype was seen many times. V usage is TRBV7-2 and J usage is TRBJ2-3; 8 bases map to TRBD2. The J segment lost 7 bases and the V segment lost 2 bases, leaving 8 bases of the junction unmatched. Germline V gene data show CDR1 as SGHTA and CDR2 as FQGNSA. CDR3 length: 15 residues. CDR3 sequence: CASSLLGLGSYTQYF. DNA of the CDR3: TGTGCCAGCAGCTTACTGGGACTAGGGAGTTATACGCAGTATTTT.

This rearrangement joins TRBV2 to TRBJ2-5, with 8 bases aligning to TRBD1. V shed 7 bases, J shed 9 bases, and the junction held 10 bases outside the gene matches. This CDR3 has 13 amino acids. CDR1 and CDR2 (germline): SNHLY, FYNNEI. CDR3 in amino acids: CASNLWTGQAQYF. The DNA for the CDR3 is TGTGCCAGCAACCTCTGGACAGGGCAGGCCCAGTACTTC.

This clonotype was seen a handful of times. V and J are TRBV6-2 or TRBV6-3 and TRBJ2-1; D perhaps matches TRBD2 (7 bases). Per germline, CDR1 MNHEY and CDR2 SVGEGT. This CDR3 is 15 amino acids long. The V end was cut by 10 bases, the J end by 7 bases, with 23 bases between. CDR3 in DNA: TGTGCCACCACTTGGGGAGGGGTAGGGGGGAATGAGCAGTTCTTC. As protein: CATTWGGVGGNEQFF.